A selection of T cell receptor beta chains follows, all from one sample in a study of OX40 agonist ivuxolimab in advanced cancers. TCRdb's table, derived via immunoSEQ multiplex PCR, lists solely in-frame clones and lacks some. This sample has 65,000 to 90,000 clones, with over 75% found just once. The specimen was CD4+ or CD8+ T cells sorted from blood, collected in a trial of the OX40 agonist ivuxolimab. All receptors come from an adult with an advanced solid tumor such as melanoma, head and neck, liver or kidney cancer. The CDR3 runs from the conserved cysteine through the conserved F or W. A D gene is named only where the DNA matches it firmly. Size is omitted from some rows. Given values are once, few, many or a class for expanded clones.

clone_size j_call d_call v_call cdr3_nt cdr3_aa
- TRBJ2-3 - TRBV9 TGTGCCAGCAGCGTAGACCAGGGAAGGGGCACAGATACGCAGTATTTT CASSVDQGRGTDTQYF
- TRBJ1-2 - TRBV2 TGTGCCAGCAATCCGACAGCCAACTATGGCTACACCTTC CASNPTANYGYTF
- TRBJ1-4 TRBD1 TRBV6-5 TGTGCCAGCAGTTCCCGGGCAGGGGGGCGGGAAAAACTGTTTTTT CASSSRAGGREKLFF
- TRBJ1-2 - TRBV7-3 TGTGCCAGCAGCCCAACAGGGCTTTCTAACTATGGCTACACCTTC CASSPTGLSNYGYTF
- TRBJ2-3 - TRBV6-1 TGTGCCAGTTCCCTTACCTCAGATACGCAGTATTTT CASSLTSDTQYF
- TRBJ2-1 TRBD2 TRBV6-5 TGTGCCAGCAGCTATACTAGCGGGGGGTTCAATGAGCAGTTCTTC CASSYTSGGFNEQFF
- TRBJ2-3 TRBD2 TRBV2 TGTGCCAGCAGTGTAGCGGGGGGGCCAGATACGCAGTATTTT CASSVAGGPDTQYF
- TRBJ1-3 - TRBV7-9 TGTGCCAGCCACCTTGACGGGCGTGGGTCTGGAAACACCATATATTTT CASHLDGRGSGNTIYF
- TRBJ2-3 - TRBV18 TGTGCCAGCTCACCGGTCCCCGCAGATACGCAGTATTTT CASSPVPADTQYF
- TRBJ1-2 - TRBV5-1 TGCGCCAGCAGCTTGGCCGGGGGGAGTGGCTACACCTTC CASSLAGGSGYTF
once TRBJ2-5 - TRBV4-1 TGCGCCAGCAGCCAAGATCGGGGCAGGGGAAAGACCCAGTACTTC CASSQDRGRGKTQYF
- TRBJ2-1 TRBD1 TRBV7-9 TGTGCCAGCAGCCCGGGGACAGCCCAGTACAATGAGCAGTTCTTC CASSPGTAQYNEQFF
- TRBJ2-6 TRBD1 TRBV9 TGTGCCAGCGGACGACAGGGGGCGCCTGGGGCCAACGTCCTGACTTTC CASGRQGAPGANVLTF
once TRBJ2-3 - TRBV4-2 TGTGCCAGCAGCCAAGTAATCGGTGGGACGAACGGGGCTGATACGCAGTATTTT CASSQVIGGTNGADTQYF
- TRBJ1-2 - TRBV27 TGTGCCAGCATCCCCGCCCCCGGCTACACCTTC CASIPAPGYTF
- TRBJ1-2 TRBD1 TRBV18 TGTGCCAGCTCACCAGGGACAGACTATGGCTACACCTTC CASSPGTDYGYTF
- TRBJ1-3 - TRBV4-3 TGCGCCAGCAGCCAAACAGGGCTGGTCGGAAACACCATATATTTT CASSQTGLVGNTIYF
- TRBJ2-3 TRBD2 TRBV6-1 TGTGCCAGCAGTGAAGAGTTGGGGGGGTCAGATACGCAGTATTTT CASSEELGGSDTQYF
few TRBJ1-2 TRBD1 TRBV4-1 TGCGCCAGCAGCCAAGGCTACAGGGGAAGGTCTAACTATGGCTACACCTTC CASSQGYRGRSNYGYTF
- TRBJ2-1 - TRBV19 TGTGCCAGTAGTTCCCCGACCGGGAGCTCCTACAATGAGCAGTTCTTC CASSSPTGSSYNEQFF
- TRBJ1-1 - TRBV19 TGTGCCAGTAGTATAGGGTCGACAGTGAACACTGAAGCTTTCTTT CASSIGSTVNTEAFF
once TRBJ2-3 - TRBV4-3 TGCGCCAGCAGCCCGCATCCGGGCACTGGGACAGATACGCAGTATTTT CASSPHPGTGTDTQYF
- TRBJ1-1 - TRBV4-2 TGTGCCAGCAGCCAAGATCATCGGGGTAACACTGAAGCTTTCTTT CASSQDHRGNTEAFF
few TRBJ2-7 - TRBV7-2 TGTGCCAGCAGCTCTCCCGGGACACTATCCTACGAGCAGTACTTC CASSSPGTLSYEQYF
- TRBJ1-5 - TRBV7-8 TGTGCCAGCAGCCCAATGGACCGGACCAATCAGCCCCAGCATTTT CASSPMDRTNQPQHF
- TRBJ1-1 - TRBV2 TGTGCCAGCAGGGGACACCTGAACACTGAAGCTTTCTTT CASRGHLNTEAFF
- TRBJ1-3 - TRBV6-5 TGTGCCAGCAGCCCTTCGGGTGGAAACACCATATATTTT CASSPSGGNTIYF
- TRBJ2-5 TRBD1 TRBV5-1 TGCGCCAGCAGCCCCGGGACAGGAGAAGAGACCCAGTACTTC CASSPGTGEETQYF
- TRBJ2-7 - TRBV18 TGTGCCAGCTCACCCGACGGGACGCGCAACGAGCAGTACTTC CASSPDGTRNEQYF
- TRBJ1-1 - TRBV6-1 TGTGCCAGCAGGAATGGGGGGTTCACTGAAGCTTTCTTT CASRNGGFTEAFF
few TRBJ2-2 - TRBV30 TGTGCCTGGAGTCCTCTTGATGTGAGCAGGGAGGATGGCGGGGAGCTGTTTTTT CAWSPLDVSREDGGELFF
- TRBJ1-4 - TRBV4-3 TGCGCCAGCAGCCAAGGTTTGGGCAGTGATGAAAAACTGTTTTTT CASSQGLGSDEKLFF
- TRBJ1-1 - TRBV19 TGTGCCAGTAGTATGGCGCCCATGAACACTGAAGCTTTCTTT CASSMAPMNTEAFF
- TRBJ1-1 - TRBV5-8 TGTGCCAGCAGCTCGGGACGAGGGAACACTGAAGCTTTCTTT CASSSGRGNTEAFF
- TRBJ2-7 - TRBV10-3 TGTGCCATCAGTGAGGGACGCTCGAAAATCACGCAGTACTTC CAISEGRSKITQYF
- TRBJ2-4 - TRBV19 TGTGCCAGTAGTCCCCGGGACCAATTAGCCAAAAACATTCAGTACTTC CASSPRDQLAKNIQYF
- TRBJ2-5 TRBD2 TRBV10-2 TGCGCCAGCTCTCTAGCGGGGGTAGCAGAGACCCAGTACTTC CASSLAGVAETQYF
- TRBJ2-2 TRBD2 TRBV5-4 TGTGCCAGCAGCCCGGCGGGACTAGGATGGACCGGGGAGCTGTTTTTT CASSPAGLGWTGELFF
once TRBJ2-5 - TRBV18 TGTGCCAGCTCACAGGGGTCCCAAGAGACCCAGTACTTC CASSQGSQETQYF
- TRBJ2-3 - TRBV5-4 TGTGCCAGCAGCTCACTAGCGAGGGGGGCTGGCACAGATACGCAGTATTTT CASSSLARGAGTDTQYF
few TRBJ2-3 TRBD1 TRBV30 TGTGCCTGGTCCCTAGGGACAGGGGGTCATTCAGATACGCAGTATTTT CAWSLGTGGHSDTQYF
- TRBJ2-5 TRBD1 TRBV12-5 TGTGCTAGTGGGGAGCAACGACAGGGGGTGATAGAGACCCAGTACTTC CASGEQRQGVIETQYF
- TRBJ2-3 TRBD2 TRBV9 TGTGCCAGCAGCGTAGCTGGGGGACTAGCGTTTAGCACAGATACGCAGTATTTT CASSVAGGLAFSTDTQYF
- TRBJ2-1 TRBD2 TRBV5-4 TGTGCCAGCAGCTCGGGGGGTTACAATGAGCAGTTCTTC CASSSGGYNEQFF
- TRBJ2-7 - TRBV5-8 TGTGCCAGCAGCTTGGGGGGCCTGTACGAGCAGTACTTC CASSLGGLYEQYF
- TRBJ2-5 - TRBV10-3 TGTGCCATCAGCCAGGAAGAGACCCAGTACTTC CAISQEETQYF
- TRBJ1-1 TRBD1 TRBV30 TGTGCTTCGAGGGGGCAGGGGACTGAAGCTTTCTTT CASRGQGTEAFF
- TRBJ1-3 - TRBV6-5 TGTGCCAGCAGCCCCACAGGGACCTCTGGAAACACCATATATTTT CASSPTGTSGNTIYF
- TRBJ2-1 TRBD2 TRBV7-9 TGTGCCAGCAGCTTAGGCAGCGGGGGGGCGGATGAGCAGTTCTTC CASSLGSGGADEQFF
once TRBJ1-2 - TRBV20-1 TGCAGTGCAGGGGTCTATGGCTACACCTTC CSAGVYGYTF
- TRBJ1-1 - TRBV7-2 TGTGCCAGCAGCTTAAGGCAAAGGGACACTGAAGCTTTCTTT CASSLRQRDTEAFF
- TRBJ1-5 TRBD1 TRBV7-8 TGTGCCAGCAGTGCACAGGGGGCAGGGGGGAGGGCCCAGCATTTT CASSAQGAGGRAQHF
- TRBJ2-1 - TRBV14 TGTGCCAGCAGCCAATGGACGGGGGCGGGGTACAATGAGCAGTTCTTC CASSQWTGAGYNEQFF
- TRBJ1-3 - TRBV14 TGTGCCAGCAGCCCTCAGGGTCGTTCTGGAAACACCATATATTTT CASSPQGRSGNTIYF